This entry lists 27 T cell receptor beta chains sequenced from one sample in a study of blood T cell repertoires in COVID-19 (dated by TCRdb to 2020 to 2021). The library was built by means of the immunoSEQ multiplex PCR assay. The immuneACCESS repertoire file appears here via TCRdb, limited to in-frame rearrangements. These files lack a portion of the clones; in checked studies, under half of the deficit traces to unresolved V genes, and the cause of the others is not known. The sample data list a few hundred thousand clones, and about 91% of these were observed just once. 2.6% of the sample lies in the top ten. The sequencing sample was made of peripheral blood. The receptors stem from a young adult with COVID-19, enrolled during active disease.

The CDR3 DNA is TGTGCCAGCAGCCAACTCCAGGGGGCCTCGGATACGCAGTATTTT. It specifies CASSQLQGASDTQYF. The V call is TRBV3-1 (or the pseudogene TRBV3-2), the J call TRBJ2-3; 8 bases line up with TRBD1. The germline V gene has CDR1 LGHDT and CDR2 YNNKEL (reference sequence). J lost 6 bases, V lost 2 bases, and 7 bases had no gene match. The CDR3 has 15 amino acids.

As DNA, the CDR3 is TGTGCCAGCAGCTCCGGACGGACGGGAACCTACGAGCAGTACTTC. It specifies CASSSGRTGTYEQYF. The chain is built from TRBV11-3 and TRBJ2-7; tentatively, D is TRBD2 (5 bases). The CDR3 length is 15 residues. Trimming took 4 bases from V and 2 from J, leaving 15 bases between them. Per the germline V gene, CDR1 is SGHNT and CDR2 is YENEEA.

The V gene is TRBV28, the J gene TRBJ1-3; 7 bases map to TRBD1. The CDR3 is 14 residues long. Germline values: CDR1 MDHEN, CDR2 SYDVKM. After removal of 8 bases from V and 4 bases from J, the junction contained 8 bases not matched to a gene. CDR3 protein: CASLTGSSGNTIYF. DNA for the CDR3: TGTGCCAGCCTGACAGGGTCTTCCGGAAACACCATATATTTT.

The V and J genes are TRBV18 and TRBJ2-5; D is undetermined. There are 14 residues in the CDR3. V was pared by 4 bases and J by 1 base, with 10 bases between. CDR1 KGHSH and CDR2 LQKENI come from the germline V gene. The CDR3 nucleotides are TGTGCCAGCTCACTCAGTGGGCCCCAAGAGACCCAGTACTTC. It codes for CASSLSGPQETQYF.

This clone was detected a few times. The V gene is TRBV19, the J gene TRBJ2-7, with D perhaps matching TRBD1 (7 bases). Germline lookup yields CDR1 LNHDA and CDR2 SQIVND (reference sequence). The V end lost 1 base, the J end lost 2 bases, and 12 bases lay between the germline ends. The CDR3 is 15 residues long. CDR3 nucleotide sequence: TGTGCCAGTAGTATAGGTCAGGGGGGAACCTACGAGCAGTACTTC. This encodes CASSIGQGGTYEQYF.

The gene calls are TRBV7-9 and TRBJ1-1, with D possibly being TRBD1 (5 bases). In germline, CDR1 is SEHNR, CDR2 FQNEAQ (reference sequence). CDR3 size: 12 residues. The V and J ends lost 11 bases and 1 base respectively, with 11 bases between them. CDR3 in amino acids: CAGQKENTEAFF. The CDR3 nucleotides are TGTGCCGGACAAAAGGAGAACACTGAAGCTTTCTTT.

This chain links TRBV5-1 with TRBJ2-7; no definite D call. Germline loops: CDR1 SGHRS, CDR2 YFSETQ. This CDR3 has 13 residues. Between the trimmed V and J ends, which lost 4 bases and 1 base, there was a span of 9 bases. In DNA, the CDR3 is TGCGCCAGCAGCGGTTCAGGTTCCTACGAGCAGTACTTC. The encoded protein is CASSGSGSYEQYF. The full variable domain, completed using reference TRBV5-1 and TRBJ2-7, is KAGVTQTPRYLIKTRGQQVTLSCSPISGHRSVSWYQQTPGQGLQFLFEYFSETQRNKGNFPGRFSGRQFSNSRSEMNVSTLELGDSALYLCASSGSGSYEQYFGPGTRLTVT.

This rearrangement joins TRBV24-1 to TRBJ2-1; the match to TRBD2 covers 7 bases. Unmatched junction bases numbered 11, after V lost 5 bases and J lost 8 bases. Germline CDR1 KGHDR, CDR2 SFDVKD. CDR3 length: 15 residues. The CDR3 DNA reads as TGTGCCACCAGTGGGGCGGGAGTCGTTCATGATGAGCAGTTCTTC. This translates into CATSGAGVVHDEQFF.

The V and J genes are TRBV29-1 and TRBJ2-1, with unresolved D. The V gene lost 7 bases and the J gene lost 8 bases, with 24 bases spanning the gap. From germline, CDR1 is SQVTM and CDR2 ANQGSEA. The CDR3 loop spans 15 amino acids. The CDR3 DNA follows: TGCAGCGCCGAGGTATGGCGCGTTACGGTCGATGAGCAGTTCTTC. This encodes CSAEVWRVTVDEQFF.

The chain employs TRBV28 and TRBJ2-1; D gene unclear. V lost 5 bases and J lost 1, with 27 bases in between. Germline V gene lookup returns CDR1 MDHEN and CDR2 SYDVKM. There are 20 residues in the CDR3. CDR3 region: CASSPAPLEVTRRSYNEQFF. In DNA form, the CDR3 reads TGTGCCAGCAGTCCCGCCCCGCTAGAAGTAACACGAAGGTCCTACAATGAGCAGTTCTTC. Full variable domain (outside the CDR3, taken from reference TRBV28 and TRBJ2-1): DVKVTQSSRYLVKRTGEKVFLECVQDMDHENMFWYRQDPGLGLRLIYFSYDVKMKEKGDIPEGYSVSREKKERFSLILESASTNQTSMYLCASSPAPLEVTRRSYNEQFFGPGTRLTVL.

The rearrangement joins TRBV24-1 to TRBJ2-1; 10 nucleotides match TRBD2. With 3 bases clipped from V and 5 bases from J, the junction kept 9 bases outside the gene matches. CDR1 KGHDR and CDR2 SFDVKD come from the germline V gene. This CDR3 is built from 17 residues. The CDR3 nucleotides are TGTGCCACCAGTGATGCGCGACTAGCGGGCCAGAACAATGAGCAGTTCTTC. Translating it yields CATSDARLAGQNNEQFF.

The chain uses TRBV15 and TRBJ1-5; 7 nucleotides agree with TRBD1. Germline values: CDR1 LNHNV, CDR2 YYDKDF (reference sequence). J was trimmed by 0 bases and V by 3 bases; bases with no gene match: 2. This CDR3 has 15 amino acids. This chain's CDR3 is CATSSDRASNQPQHF. In DNA form, the CDR3 reads TGTGCCACCAGCAGTGACAGGGCTAGCAATCAGCCCCAGCATTTT.

This sequence joins TRBV3-1 (or the pseudogene TRBV3-2) and TRBJ1-1, with 7 nucleotides matching TRBD1. The CDR3 runs 13 residues. The J segment lost 10 bases and the V segment lost 4 bases, leaving 9 bases of the junction unmatched. Germline CDR1 and CDR2: LGHDT and YNNKEL (reference sequence). The CDR3 loop is CASSPTETGRAFF. Here the CDR3 DNA reads TGTGCCAGCAGCCCCACTGAGACAGGGAGAGCTTTCTTT.

A single count supports this clone. The V and J genes are TRBV29-1 and TRBJ1-2, with D perhaps TRBD1 (6 bases). The CDR3 has 13 amino acids. Trimming cost V 6 bases and J 1 base, with 12 bases left between them. Germline V CDR1 and CDR2: SQVTM, ANQGSEA. In nucleotides, the CDR3 is TGCAGCGTCCCCGGGACAATTAACTATGGCTACACCTTC. Protein product: CSVPGTINYGYTF.

A single count supports this clone. The V call is TRBV2, the J call TRBJ2-3, with 8 bases matching TRBD2. The CDR3 has 18 amino acids. CDR1 and CDR2 (germline): SNHLY, FYNNEI. Germline trimming cut 6 bases from V and 4 bases from J; bases unmatched to any gene: 18. For the CDR3, the DNA is TGTGCCAGCAGGACGAACCCTCGACTAGCGCCTAGATCAGATACGCAGTATTTT. It codes for CASRTNPRLAPRSDTQYF.

The DNA of the CDR3 is TGCGCCAGCAGCCGACTAGCCGAGAAAAATGAGCAGTTCTTC. Amino acid sequence: CASSRLAEKNEQFF. This chain links TRBV5-1 with TRBJ2-1, with 7 bases identical to TRBD2. Germline CDR1 SGHRS, CDR2 YFSETQ. The CDR3 extends over 14 amino acids. V shed 4 bases and J 7 bases; nucleotides not matched to a gene: 8.

The V and J genes are TRBV9 and TRBJ2-2; D is perhaps TRBD2 (6 bases). CDR1 SGDLS and CDR2 YYNGEE come from the germline V gene. Between the trimmed V and J ends, which lost 3 bases and 4 bases, there was a span of 10 bases. CDR3 length: 14 residues. In DNA, the CDR3 is TGTGCCAGCAGCGGGGAGGAGCGCACCGGGGAGCTGTTTTTT. Its translation is CASSGEERTGELFF.

This sequence joins TRBV19 and TRBJ1-2, with a weak D call TRBD1 (6 bases). The CDR3 totals 12 residues. Germline CDR1 LNHDA, CDR2 SQIVND (reference sequence). Trimming left V 4 bases short and J 8 bases short, with 11 bases between. The CDR3 loop reads CASSTYRDGYTF. CDR3 in DNA: TGTGCCAGTAGTACCTACAGGGACGGCTACACCTTC.

CDR3 DNA: TGTGCCAGCAGTGCACCGGGACAGGGGAGTCGGGCCGGGGAGCTGTTTTTT. Translating gives CASSAPGQGSRAGELFF. This chain links TRBV2 with TRBJ2-2, with 10 bases matching TRBD1. The CDR3 is made up of 17 amino acids. Germline V gene sequence: CDR1 SNHLY, CDR2 FYNNEI. The V segment lost 4 bases and the J segment 6 bases; nucleotides outside the gene matches: 11.

The genes are TRBV14 and TRBJ1-3; D remains unclear. The CDR3 is made up of 16 amino acids. CDR1 SGHDN and CDR2 FVKESK come from the germline V gene. Trimming removed 0 bases at V and 2 bases at J, with 11 bases between. The CDR3 reads CASSQDHDFPGNTIYF. CDR3 bases: TGTGCCAGCAGCCAAGATCACGACTTTCCTGGAAACACCATATATTTT.

The chain has TRBV7-3 and TRBJ2-3, with 12 bases lining up with TRBD2. V lost 4 bases to trimming and J lost 7 bases; unmatched junction nucleotides: 3. Germline V gene lookup returns CDR1 SGHTA and CDR2 FQGTGA. The CDR3 is made up of 14 amino acids. For the CDR3, the DNA is TGTGCCAGCAGCTCTAGCGGGAGGGCGAATACGCAGTATTTT. This encodes CASSSSGRANTQYF.

This chain links TRBV5-6 with TRBJ1-1, with TRBD1 as a possible D gene (5 bases). Germline CDR1 reads SGHDT; CDR2 reads YYEEEE. The CDR3 loop spans 16 amino acids. V dropped 3 bases and J dropped 1 base, with 16 bases sitting between them. The CDR3 loop is CASSSIRANWNTEAFF. Here the CDR3 DNA reads TGTGCCAGCAGCTCCATCAGGGCGAACTGGAACACTGAAGCTTTCTTT.

The chain recombines TRBV9 with TRBJ2-5; unclear D gene. The CDR3 sequence is 15 residues long. V was clipped by 4 bases and J by 1 base, with 14 bases between them. The germline V gene has CDR1 SGDLS and CDR2 YYNGEE. The DNA of the CDR3 is TGTGCCAGCAGCCTATCCCCTTTACCCCAAGAGACCCAGTACTTC. Translated, it gives CASSLSPLPQETQYF.

The V gene is TRBV19, the J gene TRBJ1-1; 7 bases align to TRBD1. The germline CDR1 and CDR2 sequences are LNHDA and SQIVND (reference sequence). Trimming removed 1 base from V and 5 bases from J; junction bases left unmatched: 4. The CDR3 loop spans 14 amino acids. CDR3 protein: CASSIVEGATEAFF. DNA for the CDR3: TGTGCCAGTAGTATAGTGGAGGGGGCAACTGAAGCTTTCTTT. Full variable domain (remainder filled in from reference TRBV19 and TRBJ1-1): DGGITQSPKYLFRKEGQNVTLSCEQNLNHDAMYWYRQDPGQGLRLIYYSQIVNDFQKGDIAEGYSVSREKKESFPLTVTSAQKNPTAFYLCASSIVEGATEAFFGQGTRLTVV.

The V gene is TRBV7-9, the J gene TRBJ1-1; weak D call: TRBD1 (6 bases). Trimming removed 4 bases at V and 1 base at J, with 22 bases between. CDR1 and CDR2 from the germline V gene are SEHNR and FQNEAQ (reference sequence). CDR3 size: 18 residues. The CDR3 reads CASSSISGVGAGNTEAFF. In nucleotides, the CDR3 is TGTGCCAGCAGCTCCATTTCAGGTGTGGGGGCGGGGAACACTGAAGCTTTCTTT.

The sample holds many counts of this clone. The J gene is TRBJ1-3, the V gene TRBV3-1 (or the pseudogene TRBV3-2); D is unresolved. Germline values: CDR1 LGHDT, CDR2 YNNKEL (reference sequence). V lost 2 bases to trimming and J lost 6 bases, with 11 bases between them. The CDR3 is made up of 14 amino acids. Here the CDR3 DNA reads TGTGCCAGCAGCCAAATGCCGGAGACAAACACCATATATTTT. Translating it yields CASSQMPETNTIYF.

V gene TRBV7-6 combines with J gene TRBJ2-3; 14 bases line up with TRBD2. Germline CDR1 reads SGHVS; CDR2 reads FNYEAQ. The CDR3 sequence is 16 residues long. V lost 5 bases to trimming and J lost 10 bases; unmatched junction nucleotides: 11. CDR3 in amino acids: CASSSGTSGSTEAQYF. CDR3 DNA sequence: TGTGCCAGCAGCAGTGGGACTAGCGGGAGCACTGAGGCGCAGTATTTT.